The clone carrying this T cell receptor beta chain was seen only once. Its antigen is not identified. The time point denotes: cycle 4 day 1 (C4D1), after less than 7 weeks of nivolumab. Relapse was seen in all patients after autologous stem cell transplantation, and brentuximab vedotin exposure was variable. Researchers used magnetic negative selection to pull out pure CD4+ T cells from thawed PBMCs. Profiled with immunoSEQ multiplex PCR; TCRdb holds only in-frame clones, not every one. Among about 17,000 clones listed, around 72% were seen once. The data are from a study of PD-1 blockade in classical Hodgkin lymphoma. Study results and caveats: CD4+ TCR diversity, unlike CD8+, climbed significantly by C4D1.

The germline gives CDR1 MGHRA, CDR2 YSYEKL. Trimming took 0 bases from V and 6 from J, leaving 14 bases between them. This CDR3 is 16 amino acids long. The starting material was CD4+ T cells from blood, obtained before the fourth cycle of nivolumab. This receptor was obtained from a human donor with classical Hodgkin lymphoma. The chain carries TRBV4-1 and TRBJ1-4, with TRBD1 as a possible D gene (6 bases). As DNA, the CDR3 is TGCGCCAGCAGCCAAGATTTTGGACAGTGGGATGAAAAACTGTTTTTT. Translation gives CASSQDFGQWDEKLFF.